The 29 T cell receptor beta chains below come from one sample, sequenced in a study of CD8 T cells in ankylosing spondylitis. TCRdb redid the calling of the 5' RACE reads with MiXCR, one entry per CDR3 protein. The sample carries some 92,000 distinct CDR3 sequences, 27% recorded once. The specimen sequenced was blood, either unsorted or a sorted T cell fraction (not recorded which). These receptors all stem from a male donor with ankylosing spondylitis or in good health (not recorded which).

The chain recombines TRBV18 with TRBJ2-1; D perhaps matches TRBD2 (5 bases). Between the trimmed V and J ends, which lost 5 bases and 0 bases, there was a span of 14 bases. The CDR3 covers 16 residues. The germline V gene has CDR1 KGHSH and CDR2 LQKENI. The CDR3 DNA reads as TGTGCCAGCTCATCCGTCACGGGGAGCTCCTACAATGAGCAGTTCTTC. Amino acid sequence: CASSSVTGSSYNEQFF.

The V and J genes are TRBV20-1 and TRBJ2-5, with TRBD2 identical over 7 bases. CDR1 and CDR2 (germline): DFQATT, SNEGSKA (reference sequence). This CDR3 region has 15 residues. V shed 0 bases and J 5 bases; nucleotides not matched to a gene: 9. CDR3: CSARDRGGLWETQYF. As DNA, the CDR3 is TGCAGTGCTAGAGATCGCGGGGGTCTCTGGGAGACCCAGTACTTC.

The V and J genes are TRBV29-1 and TRBJ2-3; 9 nucleotides match TRBD2. J lost 7 bases, V lost 6 bases, and 14 bases had no gene match. Germline V lookup: CDR1 SQVTM, CDR2 ANQGSEA. There are 15 residues in the CDR3. Here the CDR3 reads CSVPNPVAGVNTQYF. CDR3 nucleotides: TGCAGCGTCCCCAACCCTGTAGCGGGAGTAAATACGCAGTATTTT.

CDR3 sequence (DNA): TGCGCCAGCAGCTTGTCCAGCGAAACCTACGAGCAGTACTTC. It codes for CASSLSSETYEQYF. The genes are TRBV5-1 and TRBJ2-7; D unclear. The CDR3 is 14 amino acids. V was cut by 1 base and J by 2 bases, with 10 bases left in between. Per the germline V gene, CDR1 is SGHRS and CDR2 is YFSETQ.

This chain's CDR3 is CSARGGRAGNTEAFF. The CDR3 DNA follows: TGCAGTGCTAGAGGGGGTAGAGCTGGGAACACTGAAGCTTTCTTT. This chain links TRBV20-1 with TRBJ1-1; unclear D gene. This CDR3 is 15 amino acids long. The V end lost 1 base, the J end lost 1 base, and 13 bases lay between the germline ends. Germline V gives CDR1 DFQATT, CDR2 SNEGSKA (reference sequence).

The table lists this clonotype with a few counts. The V and J genes are TRBV20-1 and TRBJ1-2; D ambiguous. Trimming pared 5 bases from V and 6 bases from J, leaving 16 bases between. The CDR3 runs to 13 residues. Looked up from germline, CDR1 is DFQATT and CDR2 is SNEGSKA (reference sequence). In nucleotides, the CDR3 is TGCAGTGCTCCCAGGTCGACCCGAGATGGCTACACCTTC. Its translation is CSAPRSTRDGYTF.

The chain couples TRBV20-1 to TRBJ2-3, with 8 bases identical to TRBD2. Germline CDR1 DFQATT, CDR2 SNEGSKA (reference sequence). The CDR3 spans 17 residues. V was clipped by 0 bases and J by 5 bases; unmatched bases: 13. The CDR3 reads CSARDTLAGRPGDTQYF. The CDR3 nucleotides are TGCAGTGCTAGAGATACCCTAGCGGGCCGCCCGGGAGATACGCAGTATTTT.

J is TRBJ1-1 and V is TRBV7-6; TRBD1 might be the D (5 bases). Trimming left V 5 bases short and J 1 base short, with 14 bases between. The CDR3 extends over 15 amino acids. Germline values: CDR1 SGHVS, CDR2 FNYEAQ. The CDR3 DNA reads TGTGCCAGCAGCCCACAACTGGGGGGGAACACTGAAGCTTTCTTT. Translating it yields CASSPQLGGNTEAFF.

The rearrangement links TRBV5-1 to TRBJ2-7; 11 bases map to TRBD1. The germline CDR1 and CDR2 sequences are SGHRS and YFSETQ. CDR3 length: 16 amino acids. The V and J ends lost 4 bases and 2 bases, in that order; junction bases with no gene match: 8. Here the CDR3 DNA reads TGCGCCAGCAGCAAGGAGGCGGGACAGGGGGCCTACGAGCAGTACTTC. Translated, it gives CASSKEAGQGAYEQYF.

This clonotype came up a few times. CDR3 DNA sequence: TGTGCCAGCAGCTCCCCCCCTGGCGGAGCTTTCTTT. It specifies CASSSPPGGAFF. This rearrangement joins TRBV7-3 to TRBJ1-1; no reliable D call. V was shortened by 4 bases and J by 10 bases, with 13 bases between the two germline ends. Germline values: CDR1 SGHTA, CDR2 FQGTGA. CDR3 length: 12 amino acids.

The gene calls are TRBV5-1 and TRBJ2-7; perhaps TRBD2 as D (5 bases). The CDR3 is 13 amino acids. Trimming stripped 1 base from V and 5 bases from J, with 10 bases between. CDR1 is SGHRS, CDR2 YFSETQ, per germline. CDR3: CASSLPGVNEQYF. The CDR3 coding sequence is TGCGCCAGCAGCTTGCCCGGGGTGAACGAGCAGTACTTC.

The CDR3 nucleotides are TGTGCCAGCCTAAGGCGGAGCGCGGACACCGGGGAGCTGTTTTTT. This encodes CASLRRSADTGELFF. This sequence joins TRBV28 and TRBJ2-2; no reliable D call. Trimming left V 8 bases short and J 3 bases short, with 16 bases between. In germline, CDR1 is MDHEN, CDR2 SYDVKM. This CDR3 is built from 15 residues.

This clonotype was counted only a few times. The rearrangement uses TRBV9 and TRBJ2-1; 9 bases align to TRBD2. The CDR3 is made up of 12 amino acids. Germline V gene sequence: CDR1 SGDLS, CDR2 YYNGEE. Unmatched junction bases numbered 4, after V lost 0 bases and J lost 15 bases. The CDR3 sequence is CASSVEGGRAFF. The CDR3 DNA is TGTGCCAGCAGCGTAGAGGGCGGGAGGGCGTTCTTC.

The chain links TRBV20-1 to TRBJ2-5, with TRBD1 as a possible D gene (6 bases). Germline assignment: CDR1 DFQATT and CDR2 SNEGSKA (reference sequence). This CDR3 comprises 14 residues. The germline V and J ends were trimmed by 6 bases and 4 bases, with 18 bases remaining between them. The CDR3 is CSAANTGTPETQYF. The DNA of the CDR3 is TGCAGTGCAGCCAACACCGGGACACCAGAGACCCAGTACTTC.

The chain combines TRBV5-1 with TRBJ2-5; D may match TRBD1 or TRBD2 (6 bases each). Germline assignment: CDR1 SGHRS and CDR2 YFSETQ. CDR3 length: 15 amino acids. The ends were cut back, 5 bases at V and 5 bases at J, with 19 bases in the middle. CDR3 DNA sequence: TGCGCCAGCAGAAACGACAGGAGGGGGTTGGAGACCCAGTACTTC. Translating it yields CASRNDRRGLETQYF.

V is TRBV19 and J is TRBJ2-3; unclear D gene. Germline V gene data show CDR1 as LNHDA and CDR2 as SQIVND (reference sequence). The V end lost 3 bases, the J end lost 4 bases, and 14 bases lay between the germline ends. The CDR3 has 15 amino acids. As DNA, the CDR3 is TGTGCCAGTAGTATTAGGATGGAGTTTGCAGATACGCAGTATTTT. Its translation is CASSIRMEFADTQYF. Complete variable domain (other parts from reference TRBV19 and TRBJ2-3): DGGITQSPKYLFRKEGQNVTLSCEQNLNHDAMYWYRQDPGQGLRLIYYSQIVNDFQKGDIAEGYSVSREKKESFPLTVTSAQKNPTAFYLCASSIRMEFADTQYFGPGTRLTVL.

This clonotype was observed a few times. The gene calls are TRBV5-1 and TRBJ2-3, with D tentatively TRBD1 (5 bases). V was shortened by 0 bases and J by 0 bases, with 14 bases between the two germline ends. The CDR3 contains 17 residues. From germline, CDR1 is SGHRS and CDR2 YFSETQ. CDR3 residues: CASSLGGGAASTDTQYF. The CDR3 DNA reads TGCGCCAGCAGCTTGGGGGGCGGCGCAGCTAGCACAGATACGCAGTATTTT. The complete variable domain, with remaining parts taken from reference TRBV5-1 and TRBJ2-3, reads KAGVTQTPRYLIKTRGQQVTLSCSPISGHRSVSWYQQTPGQGLQFLFEYFSETQRNKGNFPGRFSGRQFSNSRSEMNVSTLELGDSALYLCASSLGGGAASTDTQYFGPGTRLTVL.

This clonotype was observed a handful of times. The chain is built from TRBV12-3 or TRBV12-4 and TRBJ1-1; D ambiguous. V was trimmed by 5 bases and J by 4 bases, leaving 8 bases between them. This CDR3 is 12 amino acids long. The CDR3, as DNA: TGTGCCAGCAGTGACGGGATCACTGAAGCTTTCTTT. Its translation is CASSDGITEAFF.

The chain couples TRBV20-1 to TRBJ2-7; TRBD2 might be the D (6 bases). V lost 6 bases and J lost 3, with 21 bases in between. Germline loops: CDR1 DFQATT, CDR2 SNEGSKA (reference sequence). The CDR3 has 15 amino acids. The CDR3 sequence is CSAHNAGWTGYEQYF. CDR3 DNA: TGCAGTGCGCATAACGCGGGGTGGACGGGCTACGAGCAGTACTTC.

The CDR3 sequence: CASSRSVLAGENEQFF. As DNA, the CDR3 is TGCGCCAGCAGCCGAAGCGTACTAGCGGGAGAGAATGAGCAGTTCTTC. This sequence joins TRBV4-1 and TRBJ2-1; 11 bases map to TRBD2. Germline CDR1 reads MGHRA; CDR2 reads YSYEKL. The CDR3 spans 16 residues. V dropped 4 bases and J dropped 7; count of bases not matched to a gene: 9.

This clonotype was detected a few times. CDR3 amino acids: CASRQDIYQETQYF. The CDR3 DNA sequence: TGTGCCAGCAGGCAGGACATATACCAAGAGACCCAGTACTTC. The V call is TRBV6-1, the J call TRBJ2-5, with a weak D call TRBD1 (5 bases). The CDR3 contains 14 residues. The germline V gene encodes CDR1 MNHNS and CDR2 SASEGT. The V gene lost 6 bases and the J gene lost 0 bases, with 11 bases spanning the gap.

This clonotype showed up just a few times. The CDR3 nucleotides are TGTGCCAGCAGTGCCAACTGGGGGGAGGAGACCCAGTACTTC. Translated: CASSANWGEETQYF. V and J are TRBV28 and TRBJ2-5; D is perhaps TRBD2 (6 bases). CDR3 size: 14 residues. With 5 bases removed from V and 5 bases from J, the gap between germline ends came to 15 bases. Looked up from germline, CDR1 is MDHEN and CDR2 is SYDVKM.

This clonotype was detected many times. The chain uses TRBV29-1 and TRBJ1-2; a weak D match, TRBD1 (5 bases). Germline lookup yields CDR1 SQVTM and CDR2 ANQGSEA. The CDR3 spans 11 residues. Trimming removed 6 bases at V and 8 bases at J, with 13 bases between. CDR3 amino acids: CSVRRAHGYTF. The CDR3 DNA is TGCAGCGTCCGCAGGGCTCACGGCTACACCTTC.

This sequence joins TRBV7-8 and TRBJ1-2; tentative D call: TRBD1 (6 bases). This CDR3 spans 14 amino acids. V gave up 2 bases and J gave up 8 bases, with 15 bases separating them. Germline CDR1 and CDR2: SGHVS and FQNEAQ. The chain's CDR3 is CASSLPGHDVGYTF. CDR3 nucleotide sequence: TGTGCCAGCAGCTTACCGGGACATGACGTAGGCTACACCTTC.

The chain recombines TRBV5-1 with TRBJ2-2, with 7 bases identical to TRBD1. The CDR3 has 14 amino acids. V was clipped by 3 bases and J by 6 bases; unmatched bases: 5. Per the germline V gene, CDR1 is SGHRS and CDR2 is YFSETQ. The chain's CDR3 is CASSSGTVAGELFF. As DNA, the CDR3 is TGCGCCAGCAGCTCGGGGACAGTTGCCGGGGAGCTGTTTTTT.

The sample holds a few counts of this clonotype. The V call is TRBV24-1, the J call TRBJ2-3, with TRBD2 matching over 7 bases. V trimming: 2 bases; J trimming: 4 bases; junction bases outside the gene matches: 11. CDR3 length: 17 residues. CDR1 is KGHDR and CDR2 is SFDVKD in the germline V gene. CDR3 residues: CATSDSPAGPTSDTQYF. CDR3 nucleotide sequence: TGTGCCACCAGTGATTCCCCAGCGGGACCAACGTCAGATACGCAGTATTTT.

The rearrangement joins TRBV30 to TRBJ2-7; weak D call: TRBD2 (6 bases). In germline, CDR1 is GTSNPN, CDR2 SVGIG (reference sequence). V gave up 5 bases and J gave up 7 bases, with 21 bases separating them. This CDR3 contains 14 residues. The CDR3 sequence: CAWGGTAAIEEQYF. The CDR3 DNA follows: TGTGCCTGGGGCGGGACGGCGGCGATCGAAGAGCAGTACTTC.

This chain joins TRBV20-1 and TRBJ2-1; 7 bases map to TRBD2. V shed 3 bases, J shed 3 bases, and the junction held 8 bases outside the gene matches. The CDR3 extends over 15 amino acids. Germline values: CDR1 DFQATT, CDR2 SNEGSKA (reference sequence). The CDR3 reads CSARDLAGGYNEQFF. In DNA, the CDR3 is TGCAGTGCTAGGGACTTAGCGGGTGGCTACAATGAGCAGTTCTTC.

The chain couples TRBV7-6 to TRBJ2-2; D gene unclear. Deletions cut 2 bases from V and 6 bases from J, with 10 bases between. Looked up from germline, CDR1 is SGHVS and CDR2 is FNYEAQ. CDR3 size: 14 residues. The CDR3, as DNA: TGTGCCAGCAGCTTAACTTCCGAGGCCGGGGAGCTGTTTTTT. It is translated as CASSLTSEAGELFF.